The 23 T cell receptor beta chains listed next were all sequenced from one sample in a study of PD-1 blockade in mismatch repair-deficient tumors (dated by TCRdb to 2016 to 2017). The library was produced with the immunoSEQ multiplex PCR assay. TCRdb limited this immuneACCESS table to in-frame rearrangements with V and J called. A share of clones is missing; checked studies link under half to unresolved V genes, and the rest is unexplained. Here the sample has under 150,000 clones; around 83% occur a single time. The ten largest account for roughly 14% of the sample. Sequenced here: peripheral blood, sampled 44 weeks after starting pembrolizumab. The receptors shown here come from an adult with mismatch repair-deficient cancer.

The chain has TRBV19 and TRBJ2-2, with 7 bases fitting TRBD1. This CDR3 is built from 15 residues. V dropped 7 bases and J dropped 0; count of bases not matched to a gene: 5. CDR1 LNHDA and CDR2 SQIVND come from the germline V gene (reference sequence). CDR3 protein: CASKTTGTNTGELFF. In DNA form, the CDR3 reads TGTGCCAGTAAAACGACAGGGACGAACACCGGGGAGCTGTTTTTT.

The CDR3 nucleotides are TGTGCCAGCAGCGAGGGACCCGGGACGGCTAGCACAGATACGCAGTATTTT. This translates into CASSEGPGTASTDTQYF. The rearrangement joins TRBV5-4 to TRBJ2-3; D is possibly TRBD1 or TRBD2 (5 bases each). The germline V and J ends were trimmed by 4 bases and 0 bases, with 18 bases remaining between them. The germline CDR1 and CDR2 sequences are SGHNT and YYREEE (reference sequence). CDR3 length: 17 amino acids.

The rearrangement joins TRBV9 to TRBJ2-1; D possibly corresponds to TRBD1 (6 bases). Germline CDR1 SGDLS, CDR2 YYNGEE. The V gene lost 0 bases and the J gene lost 2 bases, with 9 bases spanning the gap. The CDR3 has 15 amino acids. Here the CDR3 DNA reads TGTGCCAGCAGCGTAGGAGGGGGTACCTACAATGAGCAGTTCTTC. This sequence encodes CASSVGGGTYNEQFF.

The chain recombines TRBV28 with TRBJ2-7; 9 bases match TRBD1. CDR1 is MDHEN and CDR2 is SYDVKM in the germline V gene. With 4 bases clipped from V and 2 bases from J, the junction kept 15 bases outside the gene matches. The CDR3 has 18 residues. The CDR3 sequence: CASSYQSTGTGSTYEQYF. In DNA form, the CDR3 reads TGTGCCAGCAGTTATCAATCCACCGGGACAGGGTCTACCTACGAGCAGTACTTC.

The CDR3 loop reads CASSQEGLAGSGAGKNIQYF. DNA for the CDR3: TGCGCCAGCAGCCAAGAGGGACTAGCGGGATCGGGGGCCGGCAAAAACATTCAGTACTTC. This chain uses TRBV4-3 with TRBJ2-4; 13 bases are a match to TRBD2. Germline CDR1 and CDR2: LGHNA and YSLEER. V trimming: 0 bases; J trimming: 3 bases; junction bases outside the gene matches: 11. The length of the CDR3 is 20 residues.

This chain joins TRBV29-1 and TRBJ2-1; D could derive from TRBD1 or TRBD2 (5 bases each). With 5 bases removed from V and 2 bases from J, the gap between germline ends came to 16 bases. CDR1 and CDR2 from the germline V gene are SQVTM and ANQGSEA. CDR3 size: 15 residues. This chain's CDR3 is CSVPPSRDAYNEQFF. Written as DNA, the CDR3 is TGCAGCGTTCCCCCTAGCAGGGACGCCTACAATGAGCAGTTCTTC.

The CDR3 DNA follows: TGCAGCGTTGAGGCACACAGGGGCAGGACCTACGAGCAGTACTTC. As protein: CSVEAHRGRTYEQYF. The rearrangement uses TRBV29-1 and TRBJ2-7, with 7 bases fitting TRBD1. The CDR3 is made up of 15 amino acids. Germline CDR1 reads SQVTM; CDR2 reads ANQGSEA. The ends lost 3 bases at V and 2 bases at J; junction bases unmatched: 10.

V gene TRBV5-1 combines with J gene TRBJ1-5, with D perhaps TRBD1 (6 bases). The CDR3 consists of 15 residues. The V end lost 1 base, the J end lost 6 bases, and 14 bases lay between the germline ends. Per the germline V gene, CDR1 is SGHRS and CDR2 is YFSETQ. CDR3 sequence reads: CASSLLGGKSQPQHF. DNA for the CDR3: TGCGCCAGCAGCTTGTTAGGGGGTAAGAGTCAGCCCCAGCATTTT. Based on the CDR3 plus reference TRBV5-1 and TRBJ1-5, the full variable domain is KAGVTQTPRYLIKTRGQQVTLSCSPISGHRSVSWYQQTPGQGLQFLFEYFSETQRNKGNFPGRFSGRQFSNSRSEMNVSTLELGDSALYLCASSLLGGKSQPQHFGDGTRLSIL.

This clone was detected only a few times. CDR3 DNA: TGTGCCAGCAGCTTGTATTGGAAGGGTGGCTACGAGCAGTACTTC. It is translated as CASSLYWKGGYEQYF. The gene calls are TRBV5-8 and TRBJ2-7; D unresolved. The CDR3 has 15 amino acids. The V and J ends lost 1 base and 3 bases respectively, with 14 bases between them. Per the germline V gene, CDR1 is SGHTS and CDR2 is YDEGEE.

This clone was detected a few times. The chain recombines TRBV18 with TRBJ2-2, with TRBD1 identical over 9 bases. V lost 2 bases to trimming and J lost 2 bases; unmatched junction nucleotides: 3. This CDR3 contains 16 residues. Germline V lookup: CDR1 KGHSH, CDR2 LQKENI. The CDR3 is CASSPLGQGNTGELFF. CDR3 nucleotide sequence: TGTGCCAGCTCACCATTGGGACAGGGTAACACCGGGGAGCTGTTTTTT.

The CDR3 reads CSVASGSTADTQYF. The CDR3 DNA reads TGCAGCGTTGCAAGCGGGAGTACAGCAGATACGCAGTATTTT. The chain uses TRBV29-1 and TRBJ2-3; TRBD2 aligns across 8 bases. The germline V gene encodes CDR1 SQVTM and CDR2 ANQGSEA. The CDR3 spans 14 residues. Losses at the gene ends were 4 bases for V and 4 bases for J; bases not matched to a gene: 7.

The CDR3 DNA reads as TGCAGCGTTGAAGGGTACACTAGCGGGAGCTTGGATACGCAGTATTTT. This sequence encodes CSVEGYTSGSLDTQYF. This chain links TRBV29-1 with TRBJ2-3, with TRBD2 matching 11 bases. The germline CDR1 and CDR2 sequences are SQVTM and ANQGSEA. The V gene end was trimmed by 1 base and the J gene end by 6 bases; junction bases not matched to a gene: 9. There are 16 residues in the CDR3.

The chain recombines TRBV7-9 with TRBJ2-7; 12 bases line up with TRBD2. This CDR3 is 19 amino acids long. CDR1 is SEHNR and CDR2 is FQNEAQ in the germline V gene (reference sequence). With 1 base clipped from V and 0 bases from J, the junction kept 10 bases outside the gene matches. The CDR3 region is CASSLGLAGGPRSSYEQYF. The CDR3 nucleotides are TGTGCCAGCAGCTTAGGGCTAGCGGGAGGGCCGAGGAGCTCCTACGAGCAGTACTTC.

The chain uses TRBV5-1 and TRBJ1-1, with 8 bases matching TRBD1. V lost 4 bases and J lost 3; bases outside the gene matches: 8. Germline V CDR1 and CDR2: SGHRS, YFSETQ. The CDR3 extends over 15 amino acids. CDR3: CASSGGQGLDTEAFF. CDR3 nucleotides: TGCGCCAGCAGCGGCGGACAGGGTCTGGACACTGAAGCTTTCTTT.

This chain connects TRBV11-2 to TRBJ1-3, with D perhaps matching TRBD1 (5 bases). CDR3 length: 17 residues. V lost 4 bases, J lost 0 bases, and 16 bases lay in between. Germline V gene lookup returns CDR1 SGHAT and CDR2 FQNNGV. The CDR3 loop reads CASSSLGRAPSGNTIYF. The DNA for the CDR3 is TGTGCCAGCAGCTCCCTGGGCAGGGCGCCCTCTGGAAACACCATATATTTT.

The chain is built from TRBV5-4 and TRBJ1-4; no clear D gene. The V end lost 3 bases, the J end lost 5 bases, and 8 bases lay between the germline ends. The CDR3 has 13 residues. Germline V gene data show CDR1 as SGHNT and CDR2 as YYREEE (reference sequence). DNA for the CDR3: TGTGCCAGCAGCTCAGGACGAAATGAAAAACTGTTTTTT. This translates into CASSSGRNEKLFF.

The chain couples TRBV11-3 to TRBJ2-2; no clear D gene. The V and J ends lost 5 bases and 3 bases respectively, with 10 bases between them. The CDR3 runs 14 residues. The germline CDR1 and CDR2 sequences are SGHNT and YENEEA. This chain's CDR3 is CASSPFPDTGELFF. CDR3 bases: TGTGCCAGCAGCCCTTTTCCGGACACCGGGGAGCTGTTTTTT.

The chain recombines TRBV5-1 with TRBJ1-4; tentatively, D is TRBD1 (6 bases). Germline V gene data show CDR1 as SGHRS and CDR2 as YFSETQ. The V gene lost 2 bases and the J gene lost 8 bases, with 16 bases spanning the gap. CDR3 length equals 15 residues. CDR3 in amino acids: CASSFRGRGGEKLFF. In DNA, the CDR3 is TGCGCCAGCAGCTTTAGGGGCAGGGGAGGCGAAAAACTGTTTTTT.

The chain is built from TRBV6-5 and TRBJ1-5; D uncertain. The CDR3 is 14 residues long. Trimming removed 4 bases at V and 0 bases at J, with 7 bases between. CDR1 and CDR2 from the germline V gene are MNHEY and SVGAGI. CDR3 protein: CASSSRTSNQPQHF. The DNA of the CDR3 is TGTGCCAGCAGTTCCAGGACTAGCAATCAGCCCCAGCATTTT.

The chain uses TRBV7-2 and TRBJ2-3, with TRBD2 matching over 10 bases. The CDR3 is 15 residues long. J lost 7 bases, V lost 1 base, and 5 bases had no gene match. Looked up from germline, CDR1 is SGHTA and CDR2 is FQGNSA. For the CDR3, the DNA is TGTGCCAGCAGCTTAGGCCTAGCGGGAGTCAATACGCAGTATTTT. Translation: CASSLGLAGVNTQYF.

The chain employs TRBV9 and TRBJ2-5; tentative D call: TRBD2 (6 bases). Germline V gene sequence: CDR1 SGDLS, CDR2 YYNGEE. V dropped 0 bases and J dropped 2 bases, with 11 bases sitting between them. The CDR3 extends over 15 amino acids. CDR3 loop: CASSVAGAPQETQYF. CDR3 DNA sequence: TGTGCCAGCAGCGTAGCGGGAGCGCCTCAAGAGACCCAGTACTTC.

The rearrangement links TRBV4-1 to TRBJ1-3; the D is unclear. Trimming left V 0 bases short and J 11 bases short, with 14 bases between. CDR3 length: 14 residues. Germline CDR1 is MGHRA and CDR2 is YSYEKL. The CDR3 DNA follows: TGCGCCAGCAGCCAAGATCGGCCGCTTTCCCCCATATATTTT. Residues: CASSQDRPLSPIYF.

The chain joins TRBV7-2 to TRBJ2-3, with TRBD2 matching over 8 bases. Germline CDR1 reads SGHTA; CDR2 reads FQGNSA. V was clipped by 5 bases and J by 0 bases; unmatched bases: 7. The CDR3 spans 16 residues. The CDR3 nucleotides are TGTGCCAGCAGCCAAGCGGGAGCTTTGAGCACAGATACGCAGTATTTT. Translating it yields CASSQAGALSTDTQYF.